The sequence of this T cell receptor (beta chain) was determined in a study of blood T cell repertoires in COVID-19. As handled by the study authors: How many nucleated cells were present was estimated from reference gene primer amplification. The method was immunoSEQ multiplex PCR; TCRdb's version includes in-frame clones alone and lacks a portion of them. The V and J calls and clone size come from that table; D and trimming were worked out from the DNA. The sample shows more than 300,000 clones, approximately 90% of them seen only once. The sequence was collected from a woman aged 30 to 39 with COVID-19, enrolled during active disease. Source material: peripheral blood.

The CDR3 coding sequence is TGTGCCAGCAGTATCCGGGACAGGGATGACTATGGCTACACCTTC. Protein: CASSIRDRDDYGYTF. This chain joins TRBV28 and TRBJ1-2; 9 nucleotides line up with TRBD1. The trim removed 5 bases at V and 3 bases at J, leaving 7 bases unmatched. Germline V gene lookup returns CDR1 MDHEN and CDR2 SYDVKM. The CDR3 spans 15 residues.